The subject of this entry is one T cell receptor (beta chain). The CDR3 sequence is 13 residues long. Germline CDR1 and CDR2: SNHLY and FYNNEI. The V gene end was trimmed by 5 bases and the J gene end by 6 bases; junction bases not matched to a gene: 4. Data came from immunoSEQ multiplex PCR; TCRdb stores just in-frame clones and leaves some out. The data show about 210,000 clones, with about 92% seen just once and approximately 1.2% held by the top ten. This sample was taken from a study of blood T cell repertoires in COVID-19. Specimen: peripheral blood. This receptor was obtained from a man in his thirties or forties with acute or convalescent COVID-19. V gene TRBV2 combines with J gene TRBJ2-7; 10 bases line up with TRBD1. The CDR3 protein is CASSWDRGFEQYF. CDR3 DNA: TGTGCCAGCAGTTGGGACAGGGGATTCGAGCAGTACTTC. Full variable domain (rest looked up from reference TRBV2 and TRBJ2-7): EPEVTQTPSHQVTQMGQEVILRCVPISNHLYFYWYRQILGQKVEFLVSFYNNEISEKSEIFDDQFSVERPDGSNFTLKIRSTKLEDSAMYFCASSWDRGFEQYFGPGTRLTVT.